Each of the 18 T cell receptor beta chains below was sequenced from the same sample in a study of T cell repertoires in cytomegalovirus infection. TCRdb called the reads again in MiXCR, with one record for every CDR3 protein. The sample holds tens of thousands of distinct CDR3 sequences, less than 4.5% seen once. Sequenced sample: PBMCs. These TCRs come from a human donor in good health (CMV status not recorded). Some clones in this sample may be carry-over from other donors' samples.

This clonotype has a count of ten or more. J is TRBJ2-1 and V is TRBV6-2 or TRBV6-3; 11 bases align to TRBD1. The length of the CDR3 is 15 residues. Germline V gene lookup returns CDR1 MNHEY and CDR2 SVGEGT. V was clipped by 7 bases and J by 10 bases; unmatched bases: 12. The CDR3, as DNA: TGTGCCAGCACACGACGGGGACAGGGGGTGGAAGAGCAGTTCTTC. Its translation: CASTRRGQGVEEQFF.

This clonotype came up many times. This chain joins TRBV11-2 and TRBJ2-1, with 9 bases aligning to TRBD1. Germline CDR1 reads SGHAT; CDR2 reads FQNNGV. The CDR3 sequence is 14 residues long. V lost 3 bases, J lost 8 bases, and 5 bases stayed unmatched. The chain's CDR3 is CASSLGQGRDEQFF. CDR3 DNA sequence: TGTGCCAGCAGCTTGGGACAGGGAAGGGATGAGCAGTTCTTC.

Concerning this clonotype: Germline and junction disagree at one end, which may indicate a read error. The chain is built from TRBV14 and TRBJ2-3; no firm D call. CDR1 is SGHDN, CDR2 FVKESK, per germline. The CDR3 covers 14 residues. Here the CDR3 reads CASSEGAITDTPYF. In DNA form, the CDR3 reads TGTGCCAGCAGCGAAGGCGCGATAACAGATACGCCGTATTTT.

This clonotype was counted many times. The CDR3 DNA sequence: TGTGCCAGCAGCGGAGGGAAGGGTTCGACCCTACCCTCGGGAATGGAGGTATATGGCTACACCTTC. This encodes CASSGGKGSTLPSGMEVYGYTF. The chain uses TRBV7-9 and TRBJ1-2; D gene ambiguous. Between the trimmed V and J ends, which lost 5 bases and 5 bases, there was a span of 39 bases. The CDR3 has 22 residues. Germline V lookup: CDR1 SEHNR, CDR2 FQNEAQ (reference sequence).

This clonotype occurred many times. This rearrangement joins TRBV7-8 to TRBJ1-1, with D maybe TRBD1 (5 bases). The V gene lost 4 bases and the J gene lost 8 bases, with 17 bases spanning the gap. Germline V gives CDR1 SGHVS, CDR2 FQNEAQ. The CDR3 extends over 14 amino acids. The CDR3 loop is CASSSLGTRGEAFF. The CDR3 nucleotides read TGTGCCAGCAGCTCCCTGGGGACCCGAGGGGAAGCTTTCTTT.

This clonotype was detected ten times or more. The chain carries TRBV7-2 and TRBJ1-1; D might be TRBD1 (6 bases). Germline assignment: CDR1 SGHTA and CDR2 FQGNSA. This CDR3 region has 13 residues. V gave up 6 bases and J gave up 9 bases, with 17 bases separating them. CDR3 protein: CASSPMTGTQAFF. In DNA form, the CDR3 reads TGTGCCAGCAGTCCCATGACGGGGACACAAGCTTTCTTT.

This clonotype has at least ten counts. This chain joins TRBV7-3 and TRBJ2-1, with D perhaps TRBD1 or TRBD2 (5 bases each). V lost 3 bases to trimming and J lost 10 bases, with 13 bases between them. CDR1 and CDR2 from the germline V gene are SGHTA and FQGTGA. The CDR3 extends over 13 amino acids. CDR3 residues: CASSLGELREQFF. The DNA of the CDR3 is TGTGCCAGCAGCTTGGGGGAGCTTCGAGAGCAGTTCTTC.

This clonotype was recorded many times. The chain has TRBV18 and TRBJ2-7, with 7 bases aligning to TRBD2. V gave up 2 bases and J gave up 7 bases; unmatched junction bases: 8. Germline CDR1 is KGHSH and CDR2 is LQKENI. The CDR3 runs to 14 residues. The CDR3 DNA reads as TGTGCCAGCTCACCAGGGAGGGGCCCATGGGAGCAGTACTTC. Protein sequence: CASSPGRGPWEQYF.

This clonotype appeared many times. V usage is TRBV7-2 and J usage is TRBJ1-2; D ambiguous. Trimming cost V 5 bases and J 6 bases, with 16 bases left between them. CDR1 SGHTA and CDR2 FQGNSA come from the germline V gene. The CDR3 covers 14 residues. CDR3 amino acids: CASSPLRAAHGYTF. DNA of the CDR3: TGTGCCAGCAGCCCCCTTAGGGCGGCACATGGCTACACCTTC.

This clonotype was seen ten or more times. The genes are TRBV29-1 and TRBJ1-1; no firm D call. The germline V gene encodes CDR1 SQVTM and CDR2 ANQGSEA. V was pared by 4 bases and J by 6 bases, with 18 bases between. The CDR3 runs 14 residues. CDR3: CSVAYVASVPEAFF. In nucleotides, the CDR3 is TGCAGCGTTGCATATGTGGCTTCCGTCCCTGAAGCTTTCTTT.

This clonotype was observed at least ten times. The chain joins TRBV19 to TRBJ1-1; D is uncertain. The V gene's germline CDR1 is LNHDA and CDR2 SQIVND (reference sequence). Deletions cut 4 bases from V and 4 bases from J, with 10 bases between. The CDR3 spans 13 residues. The CDR3 nucleotides read TGTGCCAGTAGTACCCTCGGTCCCACTGAAGCTTTCTTT. The encoded protein is CASSTLGPTEAFF.

This clonotype was detected many times. This chain joins TRBV28 and TRBJ1-5, with D uncertain. Germline V gene lookup returns CDR1 MDHEN and CDR2 SYDVKM. CDR3 length equals 16 residues. Trimming removed 4 bases at V and 2 bases at J, with 15 bases between. CDR3 residues: CASSSGRRFGNQPQHF. The CDR3 DNA follows: TGTGCCAGCAGTTCTGGGCGGCGCTTTGGCAATCAGCCCCAGCATTTT. The variable domain in full, with the rest retrieved from reference TRBV28 and TRBJ1-5, is DVKVTQSSRYLVKRTGEKVFLECVQDMDHENMFWYRQDPGLGLRLIYFSYDVKMKEKGDIPEGYSVSREKKERFSLILESASTNQTSMYLCASSSGRRFGNQPQHFGDGTRLSIL.

This clonotype was found many times. The V call is TRBV5-1, the J call TRBJ2-3; TRBD1 or TRBD2 may be the D gene (6 bases each). This CDR3 contains 15 residues. Germline V CDR1 and CDR2: SGHRS, YFSETQ. V gave up 5 bases and J gave up 6 bases, with 19 bases separating them. Here the CDR3 reads CASSLDLGGSDTQYF. The CDR3 nucleotides read TGCGCCAGCAGTCTTGATCTCGGGGGCTCCGATACGCAGTATTTT.

This clonotype was counted ten times or more. This chain connects TRBV10-3 to TRBJ1-2; D is perhaps TRBD1 (5 bases). The germline CDR1 and CDR2 sequences are ENHRY and SYGVKD. The length of the CDR3 is 12 residues. The V end was cut by 7 bases, the J end by 5 bases, with 11 bases between. CDR3 protein: CAINYGAYGYTF. DNA of the CDR3: TGTGCCATCAACTACGGGGCGTATGGCTACACCTTC.

This clonotype was detected ten times or more. The chain is built from TRBV4-3 and TRBJ1-2, with D possibly TRBD1 on 5 matching bases. In germline, CDR1 is LGHNA, CDR2 YSLEER. V lost 1 base and J lost 2, with 14 bases in between. The CDR3 contains 16 residues. The CDR3 is CASSQAGAGRNYGYTF. CDR3 coding DNA: TGCGCCAGCAGCCAAGCCGGCGCAGGGAGGAACTATGGCTACACCTTC.

This clonotype was observed many times. V is TRBV28 and J is TRBJ1-2; D unresolved. The CDR3 length is 12 residues. V lost 5 bases to trimming and J lost 8 bases, with 12 bases between them. From germline, CDR1 is MDHEN and CDR2 SYDVKM. The CDR3 is CASSQEGRGYTF. Written as DNA, the CDR3 is TGTGCCAGCAGTCAGGAGGGCCGCGGCTACACCTTC.

This clonotype was seen repeatedly, ten times or more. The J gene is TRBJ1-6, the V gene TRBV18; D unresolved. The germline gives CDR1 KGHSH, CDR2 LQKENI. The CDR3 covers 13 residues. The V end lost 1 base, the J end lost 5 bases, and 3 bases lay between the germline ends. CDR3 in amino acids: CASSPLDNSPLHF. CDR3 coding DNA: TGTGCCAGCTCACCACTCGATAATTCACCCCTCCACTTT.

This clonotype came up many times. This rearrangement joins TRBV11-2 to TRBJ1-1; D remains ambiguous. CDR1 and CDR2 from the germline V gene are SGHAT and FQNNGV. The CDR3 totals 13 residues. Trimming left V 3 bases short and J 4 bases short, with 9 bases between. CDR3 nucleotides: TGTGCCAGCAGCTTGTCGTTCACCACTGAAGCTTTCTTT. Its translation: CASSLSFTTEAFF.